This TCR beta chain is drawn from a study of long-term antiretroviral therapy in people with HIV. The overall study: Samples from the earliest time points predate the 2015 immediate-ART recommendation by about a decade.

As concerns this clone: Antigen: not known.

Germline CDR1 reads SEHNR; CDR2 reads FQNEAQ (reference sequence). The V segment lost 1 base and the J segment 6 bases; nucleotides outside the gene matches: 7. This CDR3 is built from 15 residues. Study outcomes and limitations: Narrower CDR3 length ranges marked HIV repertoires relative to controls. Following ART, diversity rose but still fell short of transplant donor controls.

Samples were assayed with immunoSEQ v3.0 at survey level. Assay used: immunoSEQ multiplex PCR; TCRdb lists only in-frame clones, some missing. The sample records more than 15,000 clones, roughly 94% being singletons. The J gene is TRBJ2-3, the V gene TRBV7-9, with 7 bases aligning to TRBD2. The clonotype originates from a woman between 50 and 59 years old with HIV. The sample here was unsorted PBMCs, taken about 6 years after starting antiretroviral therapy. The CDR3 nucleotides are TGTGCCAGCAGCTTAGTTTTGACTAGCCGGGATACGCAGTATTTT. This encodes CASSLVLTSRDTQYF.